The 2 T cell receptor beta chains listed next were all sequenced from one sample in a study of CD8+CD57+ T cells in acquired aplastic anemia. Genomic DNA, the template, was used for profiling of the TCR beta VDJ and CDR3. Via MiXCR, TCRdb re-called the reads, giving one row per CDR3 protein. The sample has around 180,000 distinct CDR3 sequences; 64% are singletons. Sequencing used sorted CD4+, CD8+, or CD8+CD57+ T cells (not recorded which) from PBMCs. These TCRs come from a human donor with severe aplastic anemia or a healthy control (not recorded which).

Regarding this clonotype: A read error may account for a junction end that differs from germline. The chain employs TRBV7-4 and TRBJ2-7, with D perhaps TRBD2 (5 bases). The CDR3 is made up of 13 amino acids. Germline V gene sequence: CDR1 SGHVT, CDR2 SQSDAQ. CDR3 coding DNA: TGTGCCAGCAGCTTGGTAGGAGGCCACGAGCAGTGCTTC. Residues: CASSLVGGHEQCF.

The table lists this clonotype with many counts. This sequence may be a read error, since a much larger clone differs from it by one base. The chain employs TRBV7-2 and TRBJ2-7; the match to TRBD1 covers 11 bases. The CDR3 is made up of 14 amino acids. V was clipped by 4 bases and J by 5 bases; unmatched bases: 4. Per the germline V gene, CDR1 is SGHTA and CDR2 is FQGNSA. The CDR3 nucleotides read TGTGCCAGCAGCTACGGACAGGGGGCCCACGAGCAGTACTTC. Protein product: CASSYGQGAHEQYF.